Below, 3 T cell receptor beta chains from the same sample are listed, as sequenced in a study of beta chain features in type 1 diabetes. Antigens for these TCRs are unknown. General observations from the study: Moderate yet significant TCRB CDR3 shortening was seen in Type 1 diabetes patients in all four CD4+ subsets.

All of the isolated RNA was reverse transcribed, so expressed TCRB transcripts were sequenced. Sequencing used immunoSEQ multiplex PCR; TCRdb keeps in-frame clones, though not all of them. The sample consists of 200,000 to 250,000 clones, 14% of them appearing once. The sample was naive CD4+ T cells from blood. These receptors were collected from a man under 40 with type 1 diabetes.

This chain links TRBV5-6 with TRBJ2-7; 10 bases map to TRBD2. This CDR3 is 16 amino acids long. Germline V gene sequence: CDR1 SGHDT, CDR2 YYEEEE. V shed 3 bases and J 5 bases; nucleotides not matched to a gene: 11. CDR3 DNA sequence: TGTGCCAGCAGCTGGGGAAGGAGCGGGAGGGCCCACGAGCAGTACTTC. Translated, it gives CASSWGRSGRAHEQYF.

The V call is TRBV5-4, the J call TRBJ2-5; D is possibly TRBD1 (5 bases). Germline loops: CDR1 SGHNT, CDR2 YYREEE (reference sequence). V dropped 0 bases and J dropped 2 bases, with 17 bases sitting between them. The CDR3 is 17 residues long. For the CDR3, the DNA is TGTGCCAGCAGCTTGGTCGGCAGGGCCAATTCTCAAGAGACCCAGTACTTC. It specifies CASSLVGRANSQETQYF.

The V call is TRBV27, the J call TRBJ1-2; tentative D call: TRBD1 (6 bases). With 8 bases removed from V and 3 bases from J, the gap between germline ends came to 16 bases. Looked up from germline, CDR1 is MNHEY and CDR2 is SMNVEV (reference sequence). The CDR3 is 14 residues long. This CDR3 reads CASRNQGLHYGYTF. The CDR3 DNA is TGTGCCAGCCGCAACCAGGGGCTCCACTATGGCTACACCTTC.